This is a list of T cell receptor beta chains from one sample in a study of T-cell reconstitution after alpha-beta-depleted transplantation in children. TCRdb re-derived calls from the PCR reads in MiXCR, one entry per CDR3 protein. This repertoire shows tens of thousands of distinct CDR3 sequences, roughly 4.9% found once; its top ten account for approximately 19%. The source material was PBMCs, mostly from graft donor cells, sampled 180 days after TCRalphabeta/CD19-depleted stem cell transplant. These receptor sequences come from a boy younger than two who had a stem cell transplant for acute myeloid leukemia, so the T cells may come from the graft donor. CDR3s include the opening cysteine and the closing phenylalanine or tryptophan. The order of the fields is V gene, J gene, D gene, clone size, CDR3 protein, CDR3 DNA. D genes are given only for firm matches. Only part of the rows carry a size: once, few, many, or a class if the clone is expanded.

TRBV6-2/TRBV6-3	TRBJ2-3	.	.	CASRASSTDTQYF	TGTGCCAGCAGGGCCTCTAGCACAGATACGCAGTATTTT
TRBV7-6	TRBJ2-1	TRBD1	many	CASSPGGQGAKQFF	TGTGCCAGCAGCCCCGGGGGACAGGGGGCTAAGCAGTTCTTC
TRBV15	TRBJ1-2	.	many	CATSRAGMRGYTF	TGTGCCACCAGCAGAGCGGGTATGCGAGGCTACACCTTC
TRBV3-2	TRBJ2-1	.	many	CATSLGTSGSNEQFF	TGTGCCACAAGCCTCGGGACTAGCGGTTCAAATGAGCAGTTCTTC
TRBV7-2	TRBJ2-7	TRBD2	many	CASSLEAGTYEQYF	TGTGCCAGCAGCTTAGAAGCGGGGACCTACGAGCAGTACTTC
TRBV13	TRBJ1-5	.	.	CASSPDHSNQPQHF	TGTGCCAGCAGCCCGGACCATAGCAATCAGCCCCAGCATTTT
TRBV7-2	TRBJ2-3	TRBD2	many	CASSWTSGPSDTQYF	TGTGCCAGCAGCTGGACTAGCGGGCCTTCAGATACGCAGTATTTT
TRBV20-1	TRBJ2-3	TRBD2	many	CSARLAGAVPDTQYF	TGCAGTGCTAGACTAGCGGGGGCCGTGCCAGATACGCAGTATTTT
TRBV7-9	TRBJ2-7	TRBD1	many	CASSPGQGSGSYEQYF	TGTGCCAGCAGCCCGGGACAGGGTTCGGGGTCCTACGAGCAGTACTTC
TRBV28	TRBJ1-6	.	many	CASSLWKIGRVSPLHF	TGTGCCAGCAGTTTATGGAAAATTGGGAGGGTTTCACCCCTCCACTTT
TRBV4-1	TRBJ2-6	.	many	CASSQNYEDNSRAGANVLTF	TGCGCCAGCAGCCAAAACTACGAGGACAACTCAAGGGCTGGGGCCAACGTCCTGACTTTC
TRBV10-3	TRBJ2-7	.	many	CAITGTHAYEQYF	TGTGCCATAACCGGGACACACGCCTACGAGCAGTACTTC
TRBV29-1	TRBJ2-7	.	many	CSVGRDPYEQYF	TGCAGCGTTGGTCGGGACCCCTACGAGCAGTACTTC
TRBV12-3/TRBV12-4	TRBJ2-5	.	many	CASRGGQRLETQYF	TGTGCCAGCAGGGGGGGACAACGGCTGGAGACCCAGTACTTC
TRBV20-1	TRBJ2-7	TRBD2	many	CSAREREGGFYEQYF	TGCAGTGCTAGAGAGCGGGAGGGCGGGTTCTACGAGCAGTACTTC